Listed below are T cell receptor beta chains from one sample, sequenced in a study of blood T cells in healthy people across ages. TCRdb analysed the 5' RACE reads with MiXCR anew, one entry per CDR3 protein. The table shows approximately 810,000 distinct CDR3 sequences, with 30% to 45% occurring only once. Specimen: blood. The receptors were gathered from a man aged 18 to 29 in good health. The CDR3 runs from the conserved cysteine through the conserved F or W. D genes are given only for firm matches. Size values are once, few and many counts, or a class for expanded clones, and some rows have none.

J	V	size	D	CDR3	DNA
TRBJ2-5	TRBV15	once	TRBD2	CATSIGLAQETQYF	TGTGCCACCAGCATAGGACTAGCGCAAGAGACCCAGTACTTC
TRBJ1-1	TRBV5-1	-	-	CASSPGGAATEAFF	TGCGCCAGCAGCCCGGGGGGGGCGGCGACTGAAGCTTTCTTT
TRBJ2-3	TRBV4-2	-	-	CASSQVVRKGSTDTQYF	TGTGCCAGCAGCCAAGTGGTGAGGAAGGGGAGCACAGATACGCAGTATTTT
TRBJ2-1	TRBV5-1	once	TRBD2	CASSWGLAGGRDEQFF	TGCGCCAGCAGCTGGGGACTAGCGGGGGGGAGGGATGAGCAGTTCTTC
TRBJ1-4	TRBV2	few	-	CASGRDRRKLFF	TGTGCCAGCGGGCGAGACAGGCGAAAACTGTTTTTT
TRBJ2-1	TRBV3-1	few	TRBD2	CASSLLAGGPYEQFF	TGTGCCAGCAGCCTACTAGCGGGGGGGCCCTATGAGCAGTTCTTC
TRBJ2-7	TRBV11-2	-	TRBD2	CASTGGGKYNKQYF	TGTGCCAGCACTGGCGGGGGAAAGTACAATAAGCAGTACTTC
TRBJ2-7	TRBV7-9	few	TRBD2	CASSPRLAGAYEQYF	TGTGCCAGCAGCCCCCGACTAGCGGGAGCCTACGAGCAGTACTTC
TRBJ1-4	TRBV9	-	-	CASSVGIRDIGEKLFF	TGTGCCAGCAGCGTTGGAATCCGGGACATTGGTGAAAAACTGTTTTTT
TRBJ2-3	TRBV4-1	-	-	CASSPLWLGSTDTQYF	TGCGCCAGCAGCCCCCTGTGGTTAGGGAGCACAGATACGCAGTATTTT
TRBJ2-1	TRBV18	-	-	CASSQVGIGNEQFF	TGTGCCAGCTCACAGGTGGGGATTGGCAATGAGCAGTTCTTC
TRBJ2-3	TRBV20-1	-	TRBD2	CSAAYAGGPWASTDTQYF	TGCAGTGCTGCCTATGCGGGGGGGCCTTGGGCTAGCACAGATACGCAGTATTTT
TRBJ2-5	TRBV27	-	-	CASSLIPPSKETQYF	TGTGCCAGCAGTTTAATTCCCCCCTCAAAGGAGACCCAGTACTTC